This T cell receptor (beta chain) was documented in a study of cytomegalovirus exposure and HLA in healthy donors. Study-wide results and limits: For presence/absence analyses, sequencing depth was assumed to be roughly uniform across donors. Per a later analysis, HLA-associated TCR beta chains showed more clonal expansion than other, equally common TCR beta chains.

The CDR3 has 13 residues. The germline V gene has CDR1 SGHTA and CDR2 FQGNSA. With 0 bases removed from V and 6 bases from J, the gap between germline ends came to 6 bases. Turning to this clone: Antigen: not known.

Vbeta (60) and Jbeta (13) primers were used in the PCR. Data came from immunoSEQ multiplex PCR; TCRdb stores just in-frame clones and leaves some out. The sample lists around 180,000 clones, 80% occurring once. The sequencing sample was made of PBMCs. The TCR comes from a woman aged 40-49 years in good health and CMV-seronegative. The chain carries TRBV7-2 and TRBJ2-1; TRBD1 might be the D (5 bases). CDR3 nucleotide sequence: TGTGCCAGCAGCTTAGCAAGGGGCAATGAGCAGTTCTTC. Its protein product is CASSLARGNEQFF.